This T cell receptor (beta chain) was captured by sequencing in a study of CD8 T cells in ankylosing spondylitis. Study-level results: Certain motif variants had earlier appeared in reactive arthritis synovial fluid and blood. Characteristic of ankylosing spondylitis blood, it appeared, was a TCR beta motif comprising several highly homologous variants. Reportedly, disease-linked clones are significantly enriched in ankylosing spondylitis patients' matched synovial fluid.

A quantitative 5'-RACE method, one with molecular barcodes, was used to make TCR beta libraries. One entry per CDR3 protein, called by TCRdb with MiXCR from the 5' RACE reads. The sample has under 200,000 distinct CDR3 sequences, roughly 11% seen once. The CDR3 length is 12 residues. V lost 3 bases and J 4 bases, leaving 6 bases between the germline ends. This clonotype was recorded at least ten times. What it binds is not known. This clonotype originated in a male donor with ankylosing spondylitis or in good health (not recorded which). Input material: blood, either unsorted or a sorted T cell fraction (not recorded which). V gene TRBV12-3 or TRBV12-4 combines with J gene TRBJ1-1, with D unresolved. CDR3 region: CASSFVGTEAFF. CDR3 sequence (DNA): TGTGCCAGCAGTTTCGTTGGCACTGAAGCTTTCTTT.